Each of the 5 T cell receptor beta chains below was sequenced from the same sample in a study of immune evolution from preneoplasia to lung adenocarcinoma. Some clones are missing from TCRdb's copy, which holds only in-frame ones; the method was immunoSEQ multiplex PCR. The data show 2,700 or so clones, with around 90% seen just once and roughly 4.9% held by the top ten. Material for sequencing was FFPE invasive lung adenocarcinoma tissue. These receptors all stem from a person aged 70 to 85 with invasive lung adenocarcinoma.

This clone was seen just once. This rearrangement joins TRBV5-1 to TRBJ2-1, with TRBD1 identical over 9 bases. Germline CDR1 and CDR2: SGHRS and YFSETQ. The J segment lost 7 bases and the V segment lost 0 bases, leaving 5 bases of the junction unmatched. This CDR3 has 15 amino acids. CDR3 sequence reads: CASSLVQGAGNEQFF. CDR3 DNA: TGCGCCAGCAGCTTGGTACAGGGGGCGGGGAATGAGCAGTTCTTC.

The chain links TRBV2 to TRBJ2-7; 9 nucleotides line up with TRBD1. This CDR3 is 15 amino acids long. CDR1 is SNHLY, CDR2 FYNNEI, per germline. Losses at the gene ends were 6 bases for V and 5 bases for J; bases not matched to a gene: 11. In DNA, the CDR3 is TGTGCCAGCAGCCGATCGGGGGACAGGGCACACGAGCAGTACTTC. Amino acid sequence: CASSRSGDRAHEQYF.

V is TRBV15 and J is TRBJ2-5; D is unclear. This CDR3 comprises 11 residues. The V gene's germline CDR1 is LNHNV and CDR2 YYDKDF (reference sequence). Between the trimmed V and J ends, which lost 5 bases and 3 bases, there was a span of 4 bases. CDR3 nucleotides: TGTGCCACCAGCTTCGAAGAGACCCAGTACTTC. Translated, it gives CATSFEETQYF.

The V and J genes are TRBV29-1 and TRBJ2-7, with 7 bases that match TRBD2. CDR1 is SQVTM and CDR2 is ANQGSEA in the germline V gene. The trim removed 7 bases at V and 5 bases at J, leaving 5 bases unmatched. The CDR3 totals 11 residues. CDR3 sequence (DNA): TGCAGCGGGACTAGTTCCGACGAGCAGTACTTC. Its translation is CSGTSSDEQYF.

The genes are TRBV2 and TRBJ1-5, with 8 nucleotides matching TRBD1. V shed 10 bases and J 1 base; nucleotides not matched to a gene: 3. The germline V gene encodes CDR1 SNHLY and CDR2 FYNNEI. The CDR3 is made up of 13 amino acids. For the CDR3, the DNA is TGTGCCACCTGGACAGGGAGCAATCAGCCCCAGCATTTT. As protein: CATWTGSNQPQHF.